The subject of this entry is one T cell receptor (beta chain). The antigen this receptor binds is unknown. This sample was included in a study of cytomegalovirus exposure and HLA in healthy donors (dated by TCRdb to about 2017). About the investigation overall: An earlier analysis of 587 of the donors reported about 250 Gb of sequence data and 100 million to 140 million unique TCR beta sequences from 190 million or so T cells. About 280 gigabases of sequencing data and roughly 81 million unique TCR sequences made up an early release that covered around 640 HLA-typed donors. Of the 300 to 450 genotyped donors, less than 85% were placed in the genetic ancestry cluster associated with self-reported Caucasian donors. The study aimed to test whether signatures of past pathogen exposure could be identified by cataloging public T cell receptors. The T cell repertoires of some 670 subjects were profiled by immunosequencing and related to cytomegalovirus serostatus. A separate validation cohort of approximately 130 different subjects was used in addition to the approximately 700-subject first cohort. To predict cytomegalovirus infection status, the study brought together high-throughput TCR immunosequencing, statistical association of individual TCRs with disease status, and machine learning. In a later analysis, previously published TCR beta repertoires from 670 or so donors were re-analyzed and high-resolution HLA genotyping was added so that TCR occurrence patterns could be studied. Rather than drawing on any new phenotypic data, the later analysis identified candidate immune exposures from TCR beta sequences and the way those sequences occurred across donors. In an earlier analysis of 550 to 700 of the donors, high-throughput TCR beta sequencing was used to judge whether each TCR beta V gene segment behaved as functional or pseudogenic. Donor age, sex, ethnicity and CMV serostatus were compiled alongside the repertoire data. A later genetic analysis used genome-wide SNP genotypes for about three fifths of the 666 donors, treating that subset as a discovery cohort. Every discovery cohort repertoire had been produced on one sequencing platform. HLA typing included class I and class II loci at four-digit resolution. Typing coverage varied by locus: about 620-630 donors for A, B, C, DRB1 and DQB1; about 520 for DQA1; about 600 for DPA1; approximately 450 for DPB1. Roughly 5 DR-DQ haplotypes were handled as single units for association and clustering, since linkage in the cohort was strong. On average, roughly 250,000 unique TCR beta nucleotide sequences were sequenced per donor among fewer than 500 genotyped donors of the cohort, with roughly a sixth of those sequences being non-productive. Beyond this particular receptor, the publication reports: While some public TCRs were present in many individuals, most TCR sequences turned up only very rarely across donors. Several of the top co-occurrence clusters appeared to be linked to parvovirus B19, influenza, CMV and Epstein-Barr virus, according to a later analysis. Linkage disequilibrium might explain the correlated functional status among segregating V segments, but an unknown experimental factor could not be ruled out. In the study, around 150 TCR beta chains were listed as associated with cytomegalovirus. In a later genetic analysis, fewer N-insertions in productive TCRs were reported among donors in an Asian-associated ancestry cluster than the approximately 670-donor mean. Broadly in line with IMGT annotations, most TCR beta V segments showed up in productive rearrangements about 87% or about 30% of the time in an earlier analysis of 587 of the donors. Compared with equally common non-associated chains, HLA-associated TCR beta chains in a later analysis were more clonally expanded and had lower generation probabilities. In vitro tests confirmed that three of the cytomegalovirus-associated TCR beta chains recognize cytomegalovirus antigens. The classifier was reported to diagnose cytomegalovirus status with high specificity and sensitivity in both the original cohort and the validation cohort. A later analysis associated about 18,000 TCR beta sequences with specific HLA alleles at a false discovery rate of 0.05. According to the authors, the approach could potentially be generalized to other disease states and immunological phenotypes. Presence/absence analyses assumed roughly uniform sequencing depth across donors, an assumption that may not hold. The cohort was sequenced for TCR beta chains only, and without alpha or paired-chain data the features that could be detected were limited. Because counts were too low, under 20 rarely observed V segments, including chromosome 9 orphons, were left out of the earlier analysis of 587 of the donors. According to a later analysis, most CMV-associated TCR beta chains appeared to be HLA-restricted, and the HLA associations seemed to be driven largely by CMV exposure. CMV serostatus was the only immune exposure information available for the cohort. A later analysis found that TCR association rates varied across HLA loci, with DRB1 alleles showing the most associated TCRs and HLA-C alleles the fewest. Because some donors lacked HLA typing at each locus, the association tests relied only on the typed subset. A further reported finding was that TCR beta sequences accurately predicted the HLA-A and HLA-B alleles for most subjects in the first cohort. A cluster of highly shared sequence variants was judged likely to be a technical artifact of the sequencing pipeline. An association between a missense DCLRE1C variant and V-gene and J-gene trimming of TCR beta chains was found in a later genetic analysis and replicated in an independent cohort. When HLA alleles, especially DR and DQ, strongly co-occurred, attributing TCR associations to individual alleles was difficult.

The cohort was made up of hundreds of healthy bone marrow donors. At the time of sampling, every cohort member was nominally healthy, though immune exposures that went unrecorded were likely present. The donor tested CMV seronegative and was one of the 352 seronegative cohort members. Every donor gave a peripheral blood sample, and the peripheral blood mononuclear cells from that sample were used for TCR beta sequencing. Genomic DNA extraction from the blood cell samples was performed with the Qiagen DNeasy Blood Extraction Kit. The protocol used for the library was the immunoSEQ multiplex PCR assay. For the multiplex PCR, a mixture combining 60 forward primers for TCR Vbeta segments and 13 reverse primers for TCR Jbeta segments was used. A multiplex PCR assay on genomic DNA amplified the CDR3 region of rearranged TCR beta genes. On the Illumina HiSeq System, the amplified TCR beta libraries were sequenced as 87-base-pair reads. The original methods were these. Across the 500 to 850 repertoires, a later analysis counted tens of millions of unique TCR beta chains, roughly 11 million of which were shared by at least two donors. Raw reads were error-corrected and collapsed into unique sequences with a nearest-neighbor algorithm that merged closely related sequences to remove PCR and sequencing errors. Alignment of CDR3 sequences to IMGT reference sequences was used to assign V, D and J gene segments. For a sequence to be retained, a match of at least six nucleotides to both a V gene segment and a J gene segment was required. A rearrangement counted as productive if the CDR3 had no stop codons and remained in frame with V and J, and every other rearrangement counted as non-productive. Following IMGT convention, CDR3 was defined as the stretch from the second conserved V-encoded cysteine up to the conserved J-encoded phenylalanine. The earlier analysis of more than 450 of the donors excluded sequences that lacked an unambiguous match to a single V gene segment. An earlier analysis of under 750 of the donors called V segments functional above 56.7% productive rearrangements and segregating when the between-donor standard deviation exceeded 5%. A statistical classification framework was built to diagnose cytomegalovirus status from the catalog of TCR beta chain sequences. In a later analysis, TCR nucleotide sequences were compared against IMGT/GENE-DB human TR gene sequences so that V and J genes could be assigned. The TCRdist pipeline was used in a later analysis to assign CDR3 sequences and most-parsimonious VDJ recombination scenarios. In a later analysis, each TCR beta chain was defined by its CDR3 amino acid sequence together with its V-gene family, and reads lacking a unique V-gene family were excluded. To address suspected cross-contamination and a sequencing artifact, a later analysis removed a few hundred highly shared, low-generation-probability nucleotide sequences. For each public chain, a later analysis derived a clonal expansion index from normalized ranks of inferred template counts within each repertoire. In a later analysis, generation probabilities were computed using a VDJ recombination model fitted to out-of-frame rearrangements, and the results were checked against IGoR. In a later analysis, TCR-TCR, TCR-HLA and TCR-CMV co-occurrence was scored with hypergeometric tests, and a repertoire-size bias correction was applied to TCR pairs. To estimate false discovery rates, a later analysis permuted the HLA or CMV assignments 20 times. In a later analysis, co-occurring TCRs were grouped using DBSCAN, and TCRdist sequence similarity was added for clustering within HLA-allele-positive subsets. Co-occurrence clustering excluded repertoires with fewer than 30,000 or more than 120,000 public chains, plus five with anomalous nucleotide sharing. TCRdb stores this immuneACCESS table with in-frame sequences only. Part of the clones is absent; in the studies checked, under half of the shortfall reflects unresolved V genes, and no reason is known for the rest. V and J calls and clone size are copied from that table; D and trimming were computed from the DNA. The table kept for this sample lists 25,000 to 40,000 clones. Clones ranked in the top ten supply around 3.5% of the sample.

The sequenced material came from PBMCs. The clonotype originates from a man aged 35-49 years in good health and CMV-seronegative.

The DNA sequence reads TGTGCCAGCTCACCAAGAGATGATCAGCCCCAGCATTTT. Translation gives CASSPRDDQPQHF. The chain couples TRBV18 to TRBJ1-5, with the D gene call left open. From its cysteine to its phenylalanine, the CDR3 spans 13 amino acids. The CDR3 DNA has 39 bases and is translated from base 1. V and J are truncated by 2 bases and 5 bases respectively, leaving an intervening sequence of 7 bases. CDR1 is given as KGHSH and CDR2 as LQKENI, both from the germline V gene.